This T cell receptor (beta chain) was found in a study of cytomegalovirus exposure and HLA in healthy donors. Whole-study findings and limits: Roughly uniform sequencing depth across donors was assumed, possibly incorrectly.

This clone came up a few times. Its antigen is as yet unknown. The length of the CDR3 is 16 residues. With 2 bases clipped from V and 5 bases from J, the junction kept 9 bases outside the gene matches. Germline-derived CDR1 and CDR2 are MGHRA and YSYEKL. Vbeta (60) and Jbeta (13) primers were used in the PCR. Only in-frame clones appear in the TCRdb table, and some are missing; sequencing was by immunoSEQ multiplex PCR. The sample comprises 170,000 or so clones, around 78% of which are singletons, and approximately 3.1% rests with the top ten. Among the donors, all were healthy bone marrow donors. Sampled while nominally healthy, donors likely had unrecorded immune exposures.

Input material: PBMCs. The origin of this receptor is a woman aged 40 to 49 in good health and CMV-seronegative. The chain is built from TRBV4-1 and TRBJ1-2; 9 nucleotides line up with TRBD1. The CDR3 DNA sequence: TGCGCCAGCAGCCAATTTATGGGACAGGGCGGGTATGGCTACACCTTC. This translates into CASSQFMGQGGYGYTF.